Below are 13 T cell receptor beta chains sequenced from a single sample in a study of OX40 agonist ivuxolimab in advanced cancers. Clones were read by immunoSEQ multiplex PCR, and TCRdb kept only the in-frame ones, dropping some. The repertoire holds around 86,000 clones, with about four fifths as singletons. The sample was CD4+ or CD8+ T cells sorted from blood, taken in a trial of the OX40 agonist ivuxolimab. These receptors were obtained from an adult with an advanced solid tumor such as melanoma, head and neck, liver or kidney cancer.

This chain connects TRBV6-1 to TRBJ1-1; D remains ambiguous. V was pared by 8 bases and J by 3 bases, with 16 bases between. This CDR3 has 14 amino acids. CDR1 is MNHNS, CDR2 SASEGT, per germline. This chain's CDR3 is CASENGGSYTEAFF. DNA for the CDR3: TGTGCCAGCGAAAATGGAGGGTCGTACACTGAAGCTTTCTTT.

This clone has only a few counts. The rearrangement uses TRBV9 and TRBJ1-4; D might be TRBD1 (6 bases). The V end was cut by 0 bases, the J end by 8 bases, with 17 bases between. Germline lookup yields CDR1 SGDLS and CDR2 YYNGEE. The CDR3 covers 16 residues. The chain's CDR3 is CASSVDSSGAGEKLFF. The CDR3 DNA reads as TGTGCCAGCAGCGTAGATAGTTCAGGGGCGGGAGAAAAACTGTTTTTT.

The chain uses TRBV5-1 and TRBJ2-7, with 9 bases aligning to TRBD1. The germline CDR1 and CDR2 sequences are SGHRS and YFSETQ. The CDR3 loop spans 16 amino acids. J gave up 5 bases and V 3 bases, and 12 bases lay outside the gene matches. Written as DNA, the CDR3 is TGCGCCAGCAGCTCCTCGATCGGACAGGGGAGAAACGAGCAGTACTTC. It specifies CASSSSIGQGRNEQYF. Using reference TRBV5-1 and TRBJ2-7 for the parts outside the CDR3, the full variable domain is KAGVTQTPRYLIKTRGQQVTLSCSPISGHRSVSWYQQTPGQGLQFLFEYFSETQRNKGNFPGRFSGRQFSNSRSEMNVSTLELGDSALYLCASSSSIGQGRNEQYFGPGTRLTVT.

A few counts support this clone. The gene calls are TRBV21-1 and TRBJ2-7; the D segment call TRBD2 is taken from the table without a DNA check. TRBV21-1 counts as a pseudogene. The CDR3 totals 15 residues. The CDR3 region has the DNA TGTGCCAGCAGCAAAGAGCAGACTAGCTCCTACGAGCAGTACTTC. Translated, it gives CASSKEQTSSYEQYF.

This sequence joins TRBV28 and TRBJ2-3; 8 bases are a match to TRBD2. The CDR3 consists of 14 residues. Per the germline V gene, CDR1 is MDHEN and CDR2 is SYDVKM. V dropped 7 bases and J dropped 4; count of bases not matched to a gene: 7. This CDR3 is CASIGGGPSDTQYF. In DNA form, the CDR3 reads TGTGCCAGCATAGGCGGGGGGCCCTCAGATACGCAGTATTTT. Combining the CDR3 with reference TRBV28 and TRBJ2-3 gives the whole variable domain DVKVTQSSRYLVKRTGEKVFLECVQDMDHENMFWYRQDPGLGLRLIYFSYDVKMKEKGDIPEGYSVSREKKERFSLILESASTNQTSMYLCASIGGGPSDTQYFGPGTRLTVL.

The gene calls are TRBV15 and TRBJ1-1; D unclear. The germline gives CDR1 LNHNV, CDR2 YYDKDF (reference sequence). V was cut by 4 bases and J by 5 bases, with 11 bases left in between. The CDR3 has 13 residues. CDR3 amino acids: CATSTPINTEAFF. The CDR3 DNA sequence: TGTGCCACCAGCACCCCAATCAATACTGAAGCTTTCTTT.

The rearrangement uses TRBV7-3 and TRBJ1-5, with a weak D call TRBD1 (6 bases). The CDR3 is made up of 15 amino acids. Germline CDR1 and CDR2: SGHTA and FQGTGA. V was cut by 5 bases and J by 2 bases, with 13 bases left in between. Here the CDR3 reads CASSPGAGGNQPQHF. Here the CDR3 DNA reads TGTGCCAGCAGCCCTGGGGCAGGGGGCAATCAGCCCCAGCATTTT.

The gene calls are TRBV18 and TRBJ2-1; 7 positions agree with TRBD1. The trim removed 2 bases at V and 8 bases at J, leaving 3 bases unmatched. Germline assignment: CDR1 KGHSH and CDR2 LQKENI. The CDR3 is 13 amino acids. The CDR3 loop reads CASSPTGVDEQFF. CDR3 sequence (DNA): TGTGCCAGCTCACCAACAGGGGTGGATGAGCAGTTCTTC.

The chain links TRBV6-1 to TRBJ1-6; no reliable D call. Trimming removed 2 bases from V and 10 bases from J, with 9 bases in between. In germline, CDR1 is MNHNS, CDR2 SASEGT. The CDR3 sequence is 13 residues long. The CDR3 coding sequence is TGTGCCAGCAGTGAATGGGCAAAGTCACCCCTCCACTTT. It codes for CASSEWAKSPLHF.

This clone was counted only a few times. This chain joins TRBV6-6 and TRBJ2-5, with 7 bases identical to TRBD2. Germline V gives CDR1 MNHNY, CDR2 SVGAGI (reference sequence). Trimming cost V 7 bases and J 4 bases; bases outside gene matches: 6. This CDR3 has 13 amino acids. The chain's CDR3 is CASTPSGGETQYF. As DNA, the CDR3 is TGTGCCAGCACCCCCTCGGGGGGAGAGACCCAGTACTTC.

The CDR3 loop is CASSQEFWTSGVSEQFF. DNA of the CDR3: TGCGCCAGCAGCCAAGAATTTTGGACTAGCGGGGTCAGTGAGCAGTTCTTC. The chain employs TRBV4-3 and TRBJ2-1; TRBD2 agrees at 12 bases. The V and J ends lost 0 bases and 9 bases, in that order; junction bases with no gene match: 9. CDR1 LGHNA and CDR2 YSLEER come from the germline V gene. The CDR3 length is 17 residues.

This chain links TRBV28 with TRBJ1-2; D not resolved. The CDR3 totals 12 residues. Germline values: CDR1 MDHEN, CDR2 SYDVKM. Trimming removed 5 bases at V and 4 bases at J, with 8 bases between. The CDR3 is CASSPGSYGYTF. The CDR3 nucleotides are TGTGCCAGCAGTCCGGGTTCCTATGGCTACACCTTC.

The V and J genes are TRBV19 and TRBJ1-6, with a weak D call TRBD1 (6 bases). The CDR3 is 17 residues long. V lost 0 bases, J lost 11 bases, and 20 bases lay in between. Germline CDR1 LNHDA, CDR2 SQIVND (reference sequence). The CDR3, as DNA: TGTGCCAGTAGTATAGAAGACACAGGGCCCCGCGGGACACCCCTCCACTTT. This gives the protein CASSIEDTGPRGTPLHF.